This TCR beta chain is drawn from a study of T cell repertoires in cytomegalovirus infection. TCRdb used MiXCR to reprocess the reads, holding one entry per CDR3 protein. There are roughly 250,000 distinct CDR3 sequences in the sample; under 25% occur only once, and 15% to 20% lies in the top ten. This clonotype was seen repeatedly, ten times or more. The sequence derives from a human donor in good health (CMV status not recorded). Some clones in this sample may be carry-over from other donors' samples. Sample: CD8+ T cells from PBMCs.

CDR3 amino acids: CASSLPPGLASDEQFF. CDR3 coding DNA: TGTGCCAGCAGCCTCCCCCCGGGACTAGCGAGTGATGAGCAGTTCTTC. V is TRBV7-8 and J is TRBJ2-1; 10 nucleotides align to TRBD2. Unmatched junction bases numbered 12, after V lost 5 bases and J lost 8 bases. The CDR3 consists of 16 residues. The germline CDR1 and CDR2 sequences are SGHVS and FQNEAQ.